These T cell receptor beta chains were read from a single sample in a study of blood T cells in healthy people across ages. In TCRdb, the 5' RACE reads were re-called with MiXCR into one record per CDR3 protein. The sample includes roughly 900,000 distinct CDR3 sequences, about 28% of them seen just once. Input material: blood. Receptor source: a woman at least 80 years old in good health. CDR3s include the opening cysteine and the closing phenylalanine or tryptophan. D genes are given only for firm matches. The size field is filled for only some rows; it gives once, few, many or a size class.

j_call d_call clone_size v_call cdr3_nt cdr3_aa
TRBJ2-5 - many TRBV28 TGTGCCAGCAGTTCCACGGACGGGGTGCGGGAGACCCAGTACTTC CASSSTDGVRETQYF
TRBJ1-4 - many TRBV20-1 TGCAGTGCCGCCCGCGACGGAACTAATGAAAAACTGTTTTTT CSAARDGTNEKLFF
TRBJ1-5 - - TRBV20-1 TGCAGTGCTAGAGATTCGGGGCGGGAGAATCAGCCCCAGCATTTT CSARDSGRENQPQHF
TRBJ2-7 TRBD1 many TRBV3-1 TGTGCCAGCAGCCAAGTCCCGGGACAGAACTACGAGCAGTACTTC CASSQVPGQNYEQYF
TRBJ2-3 - - TRBV27 TGTGCCGGCAGTCAAAACCTTGTGCGGGACGAGTTCTTGGGCACAGATACGCAGTATTTT CAGSQNLVRDEFLGTDTQYF
TRBJ2-5 - many TRBV9 TGTGCCAGCAGCGTAGAAGCGTCAGGGAGAGAGACCCAGTACTTC CASSVEASGRETQYF
TRBJ1-2 TRBD1 - TRBV7-2 TGTGCCAGCAGCCAAGGCGCAGGGGGCAGCTATGGCTACACCTTC CASSQGAGGSYGYTF
TRBJ2-3 - many TRBV7-9 TGTGCCAGCAGCTTAGGGGCAGGGCCTCACACAGATACGCAGTATTTT CASSLGAGPHTDTQYF
TRBJ1-2 TRBD1 many TRBV27 TGTGCCAGCAGTTTATCGACAGGGGGCGTGAGTGGCTACACCTTC CASSLSTGGVSGYTF
TRBJ2-2 TRBD2 - TRBV4-3 TGCGCCAGCAGCCACGGACTAGCGGCCACCGGGGAGCTGTTTTTT CASSHGLAATGELFF
TRBJ2-7 - few TRBV18 TGTGCCAGCTCACCACCGTCGGTCTCCCTCTTGTACGAGCAGTACTTC CASSPPSVSLLYEQYF
TRBJ1-2 - - TRBV15 TGTGCCACCAGCATCCCACCTTCCGCTGCAGGTAGTGGTGGCTACACCTTC CATSIPPSAAGSGGYTF
TRBJ1-2 - - TRBV19 TGTGCCAGTAGTATACCCGGGCTAAACTATGGCTACACCTTC CASSIPGLNYGYTF
TRBJ1-2 - many TRBV7-9 TGTGCCAGCAGCTTATCCGGCGGCAGGGGAGATTATGGCTACACCTTC CASSLSGGRGDYGYTF
TRBJ2-5 TRBD1 many TRBV18 TGTGCCAGCTCACCACCCGACAGGGTGTACCAAGAGACCCAGTACTTC CASSPPDRVYQETQYF
TRBJ2-2 - - TRBV21-1 TGTGCCAGCAGCCCGACAGGGAAAACCGGGGAGCTGTTTTTT CASSPTGKTGELFF
TRBJ1-1 TRBD1 few TRBV7-9 TGTGCCAGCAGCTTAGGGACAGGGCGTTCGAACACTGAAGCTTTCTTT CASSLGTGRSNTEAFF
TRBJ2-1 - many TRBV11-2 TGTGCCAGCAGCTTAGCTAGTTTGCGCCAGTTCTTC CASSLASLRQFF
TRBJ2-7 TRBD2 many TRBV10-1 TGCGCCAGCAGACTCTCTATAGCGGGGGGCCACTACGAGCAGTACTTC CASRLSIAGGHYEQYF
TRBJ2-6 - many TRBV15 TGTGCCACCAGGAAGGAAGGGGGGACGGGGGCCAACGTCCTGACTTTC CATRKEGGTGANVLTF
TRBJ2-3 - many TRBV20-1 TGCAGTGCTACCAAGGGGCAGGTCACAGATACGCAGTATTTT CSATKGQVTDTQYF
TRBJ2-1 TRBD2 many TRBV29-1 TGCAGCGTTGAAGATCTTCACGCGGGGGGATACAATGAGCAGTTCTTC CSVEDLHAGGYNEQFF
TRBJ2-7 TRBD2 many TRBV28 TGTGCCAGCACTGCAGCGGGGGGGCCCTCCTACGAGCAGTACTTC CASTAAGGPSYEQYF
TRBJ1-2 - many TRBV12-3/TRBV12-4 TGTGCCAGCAGTGTTCGGAGCTATGGCTACACCTTC CASSVRSYGYTF
TRBJ1-1 TRBD1 once TRBV13 TGTGCCAGCAGCCTAGGGTCCATGGCAGGGGGCGGGAACACTGAAGCTTTCTTT CASSLGSMAGGGNTEAFF
TRBJ1-4 TRBD1 - TRBV29-1 TGCAGCGTTGAAGATGGACAGGGGGGGGAAAAACTGTTTTTT CSVEDGQGGEKLFF
TRBJ2-3 - - TRBV12-3/TRBV12-4 TGTGCCAGCAGCCTTGGTGGCAGAGGGGGAACAGATACGGAGTATTTT CASSLGGRGGTDTEYF
TRBJ1-1 - - TRBV12-3/TRBV12-4 TGTGCCAGCAGGCCCCTGGGGGACCCGAACACTGAAGCTTTCTTT CASRPLGDPNTEAFF
TRBJ2-7 - many TRBV27 TGTGCCAGCAGTTACACTACAGGGAACTACGAGCAGTACTTC CASSYTTGNYEQYF
TRBJ2-6 - many TRBV20-1 TGCAGTGCTAGAGATTTATTGACGGCCTCTGGGGCCAACGTCCGGACTTTC CSARDLLTASGANVRTF
TRBJ1-3 TRBD1 - TRBV12-3/TRBV12-4 TGTGCCAGCAGCGGACAGGGGTCCACTGGAAACACCATATATTTT CASSGQGSTGNTIYF
TRBJ1-1 - - TRBV7-2 TGTGCCAGCAGCTTAGGGGCGGTGGGGGCTGGCACTGAAGCTTTCTTT CASSLGAVGAGTEAFF
TRBJ2-3 - many TRBV5-1 TGCGCCAGCAGCTTGAGGGGGCCCCGGAGGGCAGATACGCAGTATTTT CASSLRGPRRADTQYF
TRBJ2-1 - many TRBV27 TGTGCCAGCAGGCGAGCTAGTGAGCAGTTCTTC CASRRASEQFF
TRBJ1-4 - - TRBV10-3 TGTGCCATCAGTGAGTCAGGGATGGAAAAACTGTTTTTT CAISESGMEKLFF
TRBJ1-5 - few TRBV20-1 TGCAGTGCCGCTAAGAAGGGCAATCAGCCCCAGCATTTT CSAAKKGNQPQHF
TRBJ2-3 - many TRBV7-2 TGTGCCAGCAGACGCCTCGGTGAAAGGGGGGCGTTTGATACGCAGTATTTT CASRRLGERGAFDTQYF
TRBJ1-2 - many TRBV27 TGTGCCAGCAGTTTGAGCGGACAGAGCCTCGGTGGCTACACCTTC CASSLSGQSLGGYTF
TRBJ2-2 - - TRBV11-2 TGTGCCAGCAGCTCAGGGACACAGAACACCGGGGAGCTGTTTTTT CASSSGTQNTGELFF
TRBJ2-5 TRBD1 many TRBV20-1 TGCAGTGCTAGCGCGGACAGGGGGCGCCGGGAGACCCAGTACTTC CSASADRGRRETQYF
TRBJ2-1 TRBD2 few TRBV28 TGTGCCAGCAGTTTAGGCGGCGGGGGGGCCTCCTACAATGAGCAGTTCTTC CASSLGGGGASYNEQFF
TRBJ1-5 - - TRBV6-2/TRBV6-3 TGTGCCAGCAGTTCGACGGGGGAGGGAATTAATCAGCCCCAGCATTTT CASSSTGEGINQPQHF
TRBJ2-5 - many TRBV7-2 TGTGCCAGCAGCTTTTACCGGGACAACCAAGAGACCCAGTACTTC CASSFYRDNQETQYF
TRBJ2-3 - few TRBV15 TGTGCCACCAGCAGAGATAGGGCGGGGCTTTCCACAGATACGCAGTATTTT CATSRDRAGLSTDTQYF
TRBJ2-2 TRBD1 - TRBV25-1 TGTGCCAGCAGTGGGACACAGGGGCCCGGGGAGCTGTTTTTT CASSGTQGPGELFF
TRBJ2-6 - - TRBV27 TGTGCCAGCAGTTTAACGCCCAGGGGCTCTGGGGCCAACGTCCGGACTTTC CASSLTPRGSGANVRTF
TRBJ2-5 - many TRBV11-2 TGTGCCAGCAGCTTAGATTCGGGGACTGTGGGAGAGACCCAGTACTTC CASSLDSGTVGETQYF
TRBJ2-3 - many TRBV7-2 TGTGCCAGCAGCTTTTTCGCAGATACGCAGTATTTT CASSFFADTQYF
TRBJ2-7 - many TRBV27 TGTGCCAGCAGTTTCAACAGGTTCTACGAGCAGTACTTC CASSFNRFYEQYF
TRBJ2-1 - many TRBV7-2 TGTGCCAGCAGCTTGACCCAGGGTTCCCTCAATGAGCAGTTCTTC CASSLTQGSLNEQFF
TRBJ1-5 - - TRBV2 TGTGCCAGCAAAGAGGGGACTGGGAGTCAGCCCCAGCATTTT CASKEGTGSQPQHF
TRBJ2-3 TRBD2 many TRBV20-1 TGCAGTGCTAGCTTCCTAGCGGGGGGGATCTCAGATACGCAGTATTTT CSASFLAGGISDTQYF